This T cell receptor beta chain is from a study of T cell changes during pregnancy in multiple sclerosis. Produced via immunoSEQ multiplex PCR; TCRdb's table is partial and in-frame only. Here the sample spans approximately 50,000 clones, roughly 94% being singletons. This CDR3 has 13 amino acids. Germline V lookup: CDR1 SGHRS, CDR2 YFSETQ. Trimming left V 1 base short and J 6 bases short, with 10 bases between. The V and J genes are TRBV5-1 and TRBJ1-1; D remains ambiguous. This specimen consisted of CD4+ T cells from peripheral blood mononuclear cells, obtained in the third trimester of pregnancy. This sequence originates from a female donor with multiple sclerosis, enrolled in a pregnancy study. In nucleotides, the CDR3 is TGCGCCAGCAGCTTGATGGAGTCCGCTGAAGCTTTCTTT. It is translated as CASSLMESAEAFF.